This T cell receptor beta chain was captured in a study of cytomegalovirus exposure and HLA in healthy donors. Remarks on this clone: Its specificity is not known.

Donors were drawn from the approximately 120-subject validation cohort, separate from the roughly 670-subject first cohort. General study findings and limits: CMV antigen specificity was confirmed in vitro for a few CMV-associated chains. In the roughly 120 validation repertoires, a later analysis found that first-cohort TCR clusters tended to co-occur. Reports credit the classifier with highly specific, highly sensitive diagnosis of cytomegalovirus status.

CDR1 and CDR2 (germline): SGHVS, FQNEAQ. The CDR3 has 15 residues. V was cut by 5 bases and J by 4 bases, with 17 bases left in between. Measured with immunoSEQ multiplex PCR; TCRdb has only the in-frame clones, and not every one. The sample lists about 60,000 clones, approximately 95% occurring once. This sequence joins TRBV7-8 and TRBJ1-2; D might be TRBD1 (5 bases). Material: PBMCs. This clonotype was obtained from a woman aged 18-35 years in good health and CMV-seronegative. CDR3 residues: CASSPLVGTTYGYTF. The CDR3 nucleotides read TGTGCCAGCAGCCCCCTGGTAGGGACTACCTATGGCTACACCTTC.